This entry lists 26 T cell receptor beta chains sequenced from one sample in a study of CD8 T cells in ankylosing spondylitis. TCRdb independently ran MiXCR on the 5' RACE reads; one entry per CDR3 protein. Here the sample spans approximately 300,000 distinct CDR3 sequences, around 7.6% being singletons. Study-level findings and limits: Several highly homologous variants formed a TCR beta motif that appeared characteristic of ankylosing spondylitis blood.

Their antigens are not known. The source material was blood, either unsorted or a sorted T cell fraction (not recorded which). The source of these receptors is a male donor with ankylosing spondylitis.

This clonotype appeared a few times. The chain couples TRBV7-9 to TRBJ1-2, with TRBD1 matching 11 bases. The CDR3 is 15 residues long. Germline V gene sequence: CDR1 SEHNR, CDR2 FQNEAQ (reference sequence). Unmatched junction bases numbered 8, after V lost 5 bases and J lost 6 bases. In DNA, the CDR3 is TGTGCCAGCAGCGCGGGACAGGGGGAATTAGATGGCTACACCTTC. Translation gives CASSAGQGELDGYTF.

This chain joins TRBV7-2 and TRBJ1-2, with D possibly TRBD1 on 5 matching bases. Trimming stripped 1 base from V and 1 base from J, with 10 bases between. The germline V gene has CDR1 SGHTA and CDR2 FQGNSA. This CDR3 is 15 amino acids long. For the CDR3, the DNA is TGTGCCAGCAGCTTAGACGGGACGGTTAACTATGGCTACACCTTC. The encoded protein is CASSLDGTVNYGYTF.

The chain recombines TRBV5-1 with TRBJ2-4; D gene unclear. The germline V gene has CDR1 SGHRS and CDR2 YFSETQ. The length of the CDR3 is 17 residues. V lost 6 bases and J 2 bases, leaving 21 bases between the germline ends. The CDR3 nucleotides read TGCGCCAGCACCCTAGATGAACGTGGTCTAACCAAAAACATTCAGTACTTC. This sequence encodes CASTLDERGLTKNIQYF.

The chain is built from TRBV10-3 and TRBJ2-5, with D possibly being TRBD2 (6 bases). Germline assignment: CDR1 ENHRY and CDR2 SYGVKD. This CDR3 is 14 amino acids long. The V gene lost 5 bases and the J gene lost 4 bases, with 14 bases spanning the gap. In DNA form, the CDR3 reads TGTGCCATCAGTCAACCGGGACTTGGAGAGACCCAGTACTTC. This sequence encodes CAISQPGLGETQYF.

This sequence joins TRBV29-1 and TRBJ2-7, with 7 nucleotides matching TRBD2. The CDR3 is 14 residues long. V dropped 7 bases and J dropped 0; count of bases not matched to a gene: 9. The V gene's germline CDR1 is SQVTM and CDR2 ANQGSEA. The CDR3 nucleotides read TGCAGCGCCGGTGCGGGGGTGAGCTCCTACGAGCAGTACTTC. This sequence encodes CSAGAGVSSYEQYF.

This clonotype was seen more than once but under ten times. This chain links TRBV4-1 with TRBJ2-5, with a tentative D call TRBD1 (5 bases). Germline CDR1 and CDR2: MGHRA and YSYEKL. Trimming pared 0 bases from V and 4 bases from J, leaving 12 bases between. This CDR3 is 15 amino acids long. This CDR3 is CASSQEGRRGETQYF. As DNA, the CDR3 is TGCGCCAGCAGCCAAGAGGGCAGAAGGGGAGAGACCCAGTACTTC.

In its sample, this clonotype was seen a few times. The J gene is TRBJ2-7, the V gene TRBV20-1; 7 nucleotides line up with TRBD2. CDR3 length equals 14 residues. Per germline, CDR1 DFQATT and CDR2 SNEGSKA (reference sequence). The V segment lost 4 bases and the J segment 1 base; nucleotides outside the gene matches: 7. The CDR3 bases are TGCAGTGCTACGGGGGGAGGGCTGTCCTACGAGCAGTACTTC. Encoded protein: CSATGGGLSYEQYF.

The chain carries TRBV15 and TRBJ2-3; TRBD2 matches at 7 bases. V shed 0 bases, J shed 6 bases, and the junction held 6 bases outside the gene matches. CDR1 is LNHNV and CDR2 is YYDKDF in the germline V gene (reference sequence). The CDR3 is 15 residues long. The CDR3 DNA reads as TGTGCCACCAGCAGAGATCGGGGGAGGGTGGATACGCAGTATTTT. Residues: CATSRDRGRVDTQYF. The variable domain in full, completed from reference TRBV15 and TRBJ2-3, reads DAMVIQNPRYQVTQFGKPVTLSCSQTLNHNVMYWYQQKSSQAPKLLFHYYDKDFNNEADTPDNFQSRRPNTSFCFLDIRSPGLGDTAMYLCATSRDRGRVDTQYFGPGTRLTVL.

V and J are TRBV7-8 and TRBJ2-1, with 8 positions matching TRBD2. CDR1 SGHVS and CDR2 FQNEAQ come from the germline V gene. CDR3 length equals 16 residues. The V and J ends lost 1 base and 4 bases, in that order; junction bases with no gene match: 6. CDR3: CASSLEAPGGYNEQFF. CDR3 DNA: TGTGCCAGCAGCTTAGAGGCTCCGGGAGGGTACAATGAGCAGTTCTTC.

This chain uses TRBV29-1 with TRBJ2-7; tentatively, D is TRBD2 (6 bases). With 7 bases removed from V and 3 bases from J, the gap between germline ends came to 10 bases. Per the germline V gene, CDR1 is SQVTM and CDR2 is ANQGSEA. There are 11 residues in the CDR3. The CDR3 sequence: CSAGTDYEQYF. Here the CDR3 DNA reads TGCAGCGCCGGGACTGACTACGAGCAGTACTTC.

This clonotype was counted between two and nine times. The chain employs TRBV28 and TRBJ2-1, with D unresolved. Looked up from germline, CDR1 is MDHEN and CDR2 is SYDVKM. V shed 5 bases and J shed 2 bases, with 4 bases lying between them. The CDR3 loop spans 12 amino acids. The CDR3 coding sequence is TGTGCCAGCAGTCTGACCTACAATGAGCAGTTCTTC. Its translation: CASSLTYNEQFF.

The V call is TRBV6-1, the J call TRBJ1-3; 9 nucleotides agree with TRBD1. Germline V CDR1 and CDR2: MNHNS, SASEGT. The V and J ends lost 3 bases and 4 bases, in that order; junction bases with no gene match: 4. CDR3 length: 15 residues. CDR3 sequence: CASSDTGGRGNTIYF. CDR3 DNA: TGTGCCAGCAGTGATACAGGGGGCAGAGGAAACACCATATATTTT.

This clonotype was seen at least ten times. The gene calls are TRBV20-1 and TRBJ1-3; D remains unclear. CDR3 length: 15 amino acids. V lost 0 bases to trimming and J lost 4 bases, with 13 bases between them. CDR1 and CDR2 from the germline V gene are DFQATT and SNEGSKA (reference sequence). The CDR3 protein is CSARDERTDGNTIYF. As DNA, the CDR3 is TGCAGTGCTAGAGATGAAAGGACTGACGGAAACACCATATATTTT.

A few counts support this clonotype. An end of the junction differs from the germline gene, which may be a read error. This rearrangement joins TRBV20-1 to TRBJ2-1; 7 bases line up with TRBD1. The CDR3 runs 12 residues. From germline, CDR1 is DFQATT and CDR2 SNEGSKA (reference sequence). The CDR3 DNA sequence: TGCAGTGCTAGTGGGTGGACAGGCGGAACTAGTTTC. It codes for CSASGWTGGTSF.

This chain connects TRBV2 to TRBJ2-2; weak D call: TRBD2 (5 bases). In germline, CDR1 is SNHLY, CDR2 FYNNEI. With 6 bases removed from V and 5 bases from J, the gap between germline ends came to 10 bases. This CDR3 is built from 13 residues. CDR3 DNA sequence: TGTGCCAGCAGGAAGGGAGAGACCGGGGAGCTGTTTTTT. It yields the protein CASRKGETGELFF.

CDR3 in DNA: TGTGCCAGCAGCTCCCCACAGACTAGCGGGACCTCAAGTACAAATGAGCAGTTCTTC. Translation gives CASSSPQTSGTSSTNEQFF. The V and J genes are TRBV11-1 and TRBJ2-1; 11 bases align to TRBD2. CDR3 length: 19 residues. The V gene end was trimmed by 4 bases and the J gene end by 7 bases; junction bases not matched to a gene: 18. Germline CDR1 SGHAT, CDR2 FQDESV (reference sequence).

This clonotype has more than one count but fewer than ten. The chain is built from TRBV29-1 and TRBJ1-1, with D uncertain. Trimming pared 3 bases from V and 6 bases from J, leaving 11 bases between. The CDR3 has 12 amino acids. Germline CDR1 and CDR2: SQVTM and ANQGSEA. CDR3 sequence reads: CSVDLKGSEAFF. For the CDR3, the DNA is TGCAGCGTTGATCTGAAAGGGTCTGAAGCTTTCTTT.

This rearrangement joins TRBV6-5 to TRBJ2-7, with D possibly being TRBD2 (5 bases). Trimming left V 0 bases short and J 2 bases short, with 11 bases between. The CDR3 spans 15 residues. CDR1 and CDR2 (germline): MNHEY, SVGAGI. DNA for the CDR3: TGTGCCAGCAGTTACTCGCCGACGGGGACCTACGAGCAGTACTTC. It translates to CASSYSPTGTYEQYF.

This clonotype was counted many times. The chain carries TRBV2 and TRBJ2-2; no clear D gene. CDR1 and CDR2 (germline): SNHLY, FYNNEI. There are 13 residues in the CDR3. V lost 7 bases and J 3 bases, leaving 9 bases between the germline ends. CDR3 nucleotides: TGTGCCAGCAAGGCCAGATACACCGGGGAGCTGTTTTTT. Its translation is CASKARYTGELFF. The full variable domain, with the rest looked up from reference TRBV2 and TRBJ2-2, is EPEVTQTPSHQVTQMGQEVILRCVPISNHLYFYWYRQILGQKVEFLVSFYNNEISEKSEIFDDQFSVERPDGSNFTLKIRSTKLEDSAMYFCASKARYTGELFFGEGSRLTVL.

DNA of the CDR3: TGCGCCAGCAGCTTTATAGGGACTAGCGGCAACAATGAGCAGTTCTTC. Its protein product is CASSFIGTSGNNEQFF. The chain is built from TRBV5-1 and TRBJ2-1; 11 bases are a match to TRBD2. Trimming removed 2 bases from V and 5 bases from J; junction bases left unmatched: 6. Germline loops: CDR1 SGHRS, CDR2 YFSETQ. CDR3 size: 16 residues.

This clonotype has ten or more counts. The rearrangement joins TRBV10-3 to TRBJ2-3; unclear D gene. V was pared by 0 bases and J by 6 bases, with 4 bases between. This CDR3 contains 12 residues. Germline CDR1 is ENHRY and CDR2 is SYGVKD. As DNA, the CDR3 is TGTGCCATCAGTGAGTCGAGGGATACGCAGTATTTT. This codes for CAISESRDTQYF.

This clonotype was counted at least ten times. The rearrangement joins TRBV20-1 to TRBJ2-6; TRBD1 might be the D (5 bases). The CDR3 consists of 16 residues. CDR1 is DFQATT and CDR2 is SNEGSKA in the germline V gene (reference sequence). V was cut by 0 bases and J by 0 bases, with 9 bases left in between. In DNA form, the CDR3 reads TGCAGTGCTAGAGATCCAGGGTTCTCTGGGGCCAACGTCCTGACTTTC. Translated: CSARDPGFSGANVLTF.

A few counts support this clonotype. The CDR3 region is CASRGPSLAKNIQYF. The DNA for the CDR3 is TGTGCCAGCCGGGGACCCAGTCTAGCCAAAAACATTCAGTACTTC. The V and J genes are TRBV28 and TRBJ2-4; D assignment may be TRBD1 or TRBD2 (5 bases each). V lost 8 bases, J lost 0 bases, and 14 bases lay in between. The length of the CDR3 is 15 residues. The germline V gene encodes CDR1 MDHEN and CDR2 SYDVKM. The variable domain in full, completed from reference TRBV28 and TRBJ2-4, reads DVKVTQSSRYLVKRTGEKVFLECVQDMDHENMFWYRQDPGLGLRLIYFSYDVKMKEKGDIPEGYSVSREKKERFSLILESASTNQTSMYLCASRGPSLAKNIQYFGAGTRLSVL.

This clonotype has more than one count but fewer than ten. The chain joins TRBV7-9 to TRBJ2-5; 7 bases agree with TRBD2. Germline values: CDR1 SEHNR, CDR2 FQNEAQ (reference sequence). The CDR3 consists of 15 residues. Trimming removed 3 bases from V and 4 bases from J; junction bases left unmatched: 8. The CDR3 loop reads CASSFGHPSGETQYF. The CDR3 nucleotides read TGTGCCAGCAGCTTCGGACACCCTAGCGGAGAGACCCAGTACTTC.

This clonotype was found many times. V and J are TRBV9 and TRBJ1-2; no reliable D call. Germline values: CDR1 SGDLS, CDR2 YYNGEE. The CDR3 has 14 residues. V shed 0 bases and J shed 4 bases, with 10 bases lying between them. The DNA for the CDR3 is TGTGCCAGCAGCGTAGATTACATGATCTATGGCTACACCTTC. Translation gives CASSVDYMIYGYTF. The full variable domain, with the rest looked up from reference TRBV9 and TRBJ1-2, is DSGVTQTPKHLITATGQRVTLRCSPRSGDLSVYWYQQSLDQGLQFLIQYYNGEERAKGNILERFSAQQFPDLHSELNLSSLELGDSALYFCASSVDYMIYGYTFGSGTRLTVV.

The V gene is TRBV12-3 or TRBV12-4, the J gene TRBJ2-1; D unresolved. Trimming removed 0 bases at V and 9 bases at J, with 18 bases between. The CDR3 totals 16 residues. CDR3: CASSLARSVMGTEQFF. The CDR3 DNA reads TGTGCCAGCAGTTTAGCGAGGTCGGTGATGGGCACTGAGCAGTTCTTC.